The clone carrying this TCR beta chain appeared a single time. This entry is derived from a study of shared T cell receptors in the human thymus. CDR3 size: 15 residues. CDR1 MDHEN and CDR2 SYDVKM come from the germline V gene. V dropped 5 bases and J dropped 7 bases, with 18 bases sitting between them. Assay: immunoSEQ multiplex PCR; the TCRdb copy retains only in-frame clones and omits some. Among about 540,000 clones, about four fifths were seen once, and the ten largest hold 0.013%. A further study also used this sample, focusing on human thymus T cells. That work contributes: It was healthy Finnish infants having corrective surgery for congenital heart defects who were the donors. Thymic resections from corrective heart surgery supplied the tissue. Gene usage for V and J segments appeared biased in thymic and blood repertoires. Unrelated individuals had highly overlapping thymic repertoires, as reported in related research.

This chain uses TRBV28 with TRBJ1-5; D may be TRBD1 (6 bases). This sequence originates from a boy in the first two years of life with a congenital heart defect. Sample: thymocytes. CDR3 bases: TGTGCCAGCAGTCCCCATCGGGGGGCTGGGCAGCCCCAGCATTTT. This sequence encodes CASSPHRGAGQPQHF.